The 13 T cell receptor beta chains listed next were all sequenced from one sample in a study of blood T cell repertoires in COVID-19. Sequenced by immunoSEQ multiplex PCR; TCRdb stores in-frame clones only, minus some. The table lists about 250,000 clones, 88% of them singletons. Sequences were obtained from peripheral blood. Receptor source: a woman under 40 with COVID-19, enrolled during active disease.

V gene TRBV30 combines with J gene TRBJ1-1, with a tentative D call TRBD1 (6 bases). The germline gives CDR1 GTSNPN, CDR2 SVGIG (reference sequence). V gave up 3 bases and J gave up 1 base, with 15 bases separating them. The CDR3 is made up of 15 amino acids. Written as DNA, the CDR3 is TGTGCCTGGAGAATGGACAGTACGACGAACACTGAAGCTTTCTTT. This translates into CAWRMDSTTNTEAFF.

The chain is built from TRBV6-1 and TRBJ1-6; D remains ambiguous. Germline lookup yields CDR1 MNHNS and CDR2 SASEGT. V gave up 3 bases and J gave up 3 bases, with 15 bases separating them. CDR3 length equals 17 residues. For the CDR3, the DNA is TGTGCCAGCAGTGACTTGGAGAGGGCAGGCTATAATTCACCCCTCCACTTT. Translated, it gives CASSDLERAGYNSPLHF.

J is TRBJ2-3 and V is TRBV20-1; the D is unclear. CDR1 is DFQATT, CDR2 SNEGSKA, per germline (reference sequence). The CDR3 is 12 residues long. CDR3 region: CSASWAGDTQYF. For the CDR3, the DNA is TGCAGCGCCAGTTGGGCAGGAGATACGCAGTATTTT.

The CDR3 spells CASSDTGDRGTFF. The CDR3 DNA is TGTGCCAGCAGCGACACGGGGGACAGGGGGACTTTCTTT. The gene calls are TRBV6-2 or TRBV6-3 and TRBJ1-1, with 11 bases matching TRBD1. Per the germline V gene, CDR1 is MNHEY and CDR2 is SVGEGT. The trim removed 6 bases at V and 12 bases at J, leaving 9 bases unmatched. This CDR3 has 13 amino acids.

This clone was detected a few times. The V and J genes are TRBV4-3 and TRBJ2-2; maybe TRBD2 (6 bases). From germline, CDR1 is LGHNA and CDR2 YSLEER. V was trimmed by 2 bases and J by 3 bases, leaving 7 bases between them. CDR3 size: 14 residues. In DNA, the CDR3 is TGCGCCAGCAGCCAAAGACTAGACACCGGGGAGCTGTTTTTT. Translation gives CASSQRLDTGELFF.

This clone was picked up a small number of times. The V and J genes are TRBV28 and TRBJ1-5; TRBD1 is a possible D gene (6 bases). The CDR3 spans 14 residues. Per the germline V gene, CDR1 is MDHEN and CDR2 is SYDVKM. V lost 3 bases, J lost 11 bases, and 17 bases lay in between. CDR3 DNA: TGTGCCAGCAGTTTCGGGCAGGGGAGGGGAGCCCAGCATTTT. Translating it yields CASSFGQGRGAQHF.

This clone has a single count. The chain links TRBV11-2 to TRBJ1-1; 9 nucleotides agree with TRBD1. This CDR3 is built from 15 residues. V gave up 3 bases and J gave up 5 bases; unmatched junction bases: 7. The germline CDR1 and CDR2 sequences are SGHAT and FQNNGV. In DNA form, the CDR3 reads TGTGCCAGCAGCTTGGAACAGGGGGCGGGAACTGAAGCTTTCTTT. As protein: CASSLEQGAGTEAFF.

This chain links TRBV24-1 with TRBJ2-5; 7 bases agree with TRBD1. From germline, CDR1 is KGHDR and CDR2 SFDVKD. V shed 2 bases and J 4 bases; nucleotides not matched to a gene: 6. The CDR3 has 15 residues. Here the CDR3 reads CATSDSTGWRETQYF. The CDR3 DNA reads TGTGCCACCAGTGATTCGACAGGGTGGAGAGAGACCCAGTACTTC.

This CDR3 is CASRPTGETDTQYF. CDR3 nucleotides: TGTGCCAGCAGACCCACAGGGGAAACAGATACGCAGTATTTT. This chain connects TRBV6-6 to TRBJ2-3; TRBD1 agrees at 7 bases. The CDR3 runs to 14 residues. V dropped 6 bases and J dropped 3; count of bases not matched to a gene: 6. In germline, CDR1 is MNHNY, CDR2 SVGAGI (reference sequence).

This clone was recorded only once. This sequence joins TRBV5-1 and TRBJ2-5, with 10 bases identical to TRBD1. This CDR3 spans 15 amino acids. CDR1 SGHRS and CDR2 YFSETQ come from the germline V gene. V shed 1 base, J shed 4 bases, and the junction held 4 bases outside the gene matches. DNA of the CDR3: TGCGCCAGCAGCTTGAATGGGGACAGGGGAGAGACCCAGTACTTC. Its translation: CASSLNGDRGETQYF.

The chain has TRBV13 and TRBJ2-7; 7 bases fit TRBD1. Germline values: CDR1 PRHDT, CDR2 FYEKMQ (reference sequence). After removal of 5 bases from V and 4 bases from J, the junction contained 17 bases not matched to a gene. The CDR3 has 17 amino acids. The CDR3 here is CASSPRTGQQGGYEQYF. The DNA of the CDR3 is TGTGCCAGCAGCCCGAGGACGGGACAGCAAGGGGGTTACGAGCAGTACTTC.

This clone occurred once. CDR3 bases: TGTGCCAGCAGCGTTAGTGGCAGGGAGGTCTATGGCTACACCTTC. This encodes CASSVSGREVYGYTF. V gene TRBV7-2 combines with J gene TRBJ1-2, with D possibly matching TRBD1 (5 bases). Germline CDR1 and CDR2: SGHTA and FQGNSA. CDR3 length: 15 residues. V lost 5 bases to trimming and J lost 4 bases, with 17 bases between them.

The chain links TRBV6-6 to TRBJ2-5; 13 bases agree with TRBD2. V was clipped by 4 bases and J by 7 bases; unmatched bases: 9. Germline CDR1 MNHNY, CDR2 SVGAGI (reference sequence). The CDR3 loop spans 16 amino acids. This CDR3 reads CASSSTGLAGTVTQYF. CDR3 coding DNA: TGTGCCAGCAGTTCCACGGGACTAGCGGGGACAGTGACCCAGTACTTC.